This TCR beta chain appears in the sequencing data of a study of cytomegalovirus exposure and HLA in healthy donors. Study-wide context: In a previous analysis, 95 million to 130 million unique TCR beta sequences were found from 150 million to 200 million T cells. Findings of the study overall: Most likely, a cluster of highly shared sequence variants arose as a sequencing artifact. TCR beta chains numbering more than 150 were designated cytomegalovirus-associated.

The CDR3 runs 13 residues. Germline lookup yields CDR1 SGHRS and CDR2 YFSETQ. Trimming removed 4 bases from V and 4 bases from J, with 11 bases in between. Vbeta (60) and Jbeta (13) primers were used in the PCR. As processed by the authors: An analysis that came later counted tens of millions of unique TCR beta chains, 10 million to 12 million shared. This table comes from immunoSEQ multiplex PCR, and its TCRdb copy is limited to in-frame clones, with some not included. V and J calls and clone size are copied from that table; D and trimming were computed from the DNA. The top ten hold about 6% of the sample, which has 100,000 to 150,000 clones, roughly four fifths seen once. Comment on this clone: Its matching antigen is unknown.

This receptor was taken from a woman aged 40 to 49 in good health and CMV-seronegative. The rearrangement uses TRBV5-1 and TRBJ1-2; TRBD1 is a possible D gene (6 bases). Sequenced: PBMCs. CDR3 in amino acids: CASSADSSYGYTF. The CDR3 DNA sequence: TGCGCCAGCAGCGCGGACAGTTCCTATGGCTACACCTTC.